A single sample gave rise to the 15 T cell receptor beta chains below, sequenced in a study of shared clonotypes between healthy human individuals. Some clones are missing from TCRdb's copy, which holds only in-frame ones; the method was immunoSEQ multiplex PCR. This sample has about 530,000 clones, with 60% to 80% found just once. Sequences were obtained from PBMCs. Receptors originate from a middle-aged woman in good health. Some clones in this sample may be carry-over from other donors' samples.

V and J are TRBV10-2 and TRBJ1-5; tentative D call: TRBD1 (5 bases). V was cut by 6 bases and J by 3 bases, with 12 bases left in between. The length of the CDR3 is 14 residues. CDR1 and CDR2 from the germline V gene are WSHSY and SAAADI. The CDR3 DNA reads TGCGCCAGCAGCGATGACAGTTACAATCAGCCCCAGCATTTT. Its translation is CASSDDSYNQPQHF.

The V gene is TRBV7-8, the J gene TRBJ2-7; D is unresolved. V was clipped by 3 bases and J by 7 bases, with 13 bases between them. The CDR3 has 13 residues. Germline lookup yields CDR1 SGHVS and CDR2 FQNEAQ. The CDR3 region is CASSFQPRGEQYF. For the CDR3, the DNA is TGTGCCAGCAGCTTCCAACCACGTGGGGAGCAGTACTTC.

The J gene is TRBJ1-4, the V gene TRBV7-9, with D hard to call. The germline gives CDR1 SEHNR, CDR2 FQNEAQ (reference sequence). CDR3 length: 15 residues. Trimming cost V 5 bases and J 5 bases, with 15 bases left between them. CDR3 DNA: TGTGCCAGCAGCCGTGAGACGGCCAAGAATGAAAAACTGTTTTTT. This gives the protein CASSRETAKNEKLFF. Combining the CDR3 with reference TRBV7-9 and TRBJ1-4 gives the whole variable domain DTGVSQNPRHKITKRGQNVTFRCDPISEHNRLYWYRQTLGQGPEFLTYFQNEAQLEKSRLLSDRFSAERPKGSFSTLEIQRTEQGDSAMYLCASSRETAKNEKLFFGSGTQLSVL.

This clone was seen a single time. The chain joins TRBV6-1 to TRBJ2-1, with 7 positions matching TRBD1. The CDR3 loop spans 14 amino acids. V lost 6 bases and J lost 3; bases outside the gene matches: 5. Looked up from germline, CDR1 is MNHNS and CDR2 is SASEGT. The CDR3 DNA follows: TGTGCCAGCAGCCATGGGACAGACTACAATGAGCAGTTCTTC. This translates into CASSHGTDYNEQFF.

The chain employs TRBV19 and TRBJ1-4; D not resolved. Per the germline V gene, CDR1 is LNHDA and CDR2 is SQIVND (reference sequence). CDR3 length: 16 amino acids. V gave up 4 bases and J gave up 0 bases, with 12 bases separating them. The CDR3 DNA reads as TGTGCCAGTAGTACGGTGACGGACCCAACTAATGAAAAACTGTTTTTT. It is translated as CASSTVTDPTNEKLFF.

This clone has a single count. This chain uses TRBV25-1 with TRBJ1-4; TRBD1 is a possible D gene (5 bases). This CDR3 spans 12 amino acids. The germline V and J ends were trimmed by 6 bases and 7 bases, with 9 bases remaining between them. Germline CDR1 is MGHDK and CDR2 is SYGVNS. CDR3 in amino acids: CASRGGTEKLFF. CDR3 nucleotides: TGTGCCAGCAGGGGGGGGACTGAAAAACTGTTTTTT.

This clone was recorded many times. The chain joins TRBV14 to TRBJ2-7; 7 bases match TRBD1. The J segment lost 3 bases and the V segment lost 5 bases, leaving 7 bases of the junction unmatched. This CDR3 comprises 14 residues. Germline CDR1 and CDR2: SGHDN and FVKESK. CDR3 nucleotide sequence: TGTGCCAGCAGCAACAGGGGAAATATCTACGAGCAGTACTTC. It is translated as CASSNRGNIYEQYF.

This chain joins TRBV10-1 and TRBJ2-7; D unresolved. The CDR3 consists of 14 residues. Germline V gene lookup returns CDR1 WNHNN and CDR2 SYGVQD (reference sequence). V lost 0 bases to trimming and J lost 0 bases, with 6 bases between them. CDR3 amino acids: CASSESSRSYEQYF. The CDR3 nucleotides read TGCGCCAGCAGTGAGTCCAGTCGCTCCTACGAGCAGTACTTC.

The chain is built from TRBV6-1 and TRBJ2-7; 10 bases map to TRBD1. This CDR3 has 15 residues. The V segment lost 3 bases and the J segment 2 bases; nucleotides outside the gene matches: 4. Germline CDR1 is MNHNS and CDR2 is SASEGT. This CDR3 is CASSDRTGGAYEQYF. Written as DNA, the CDR3 is TGTGCCAGCAGTGACCGGACAGGGGGGGCCTACGAGCAGTACTTC.

The V gene is TRBV7-3, the J gene TRBJ2-3; 7 bases are shared with TRBD2. J was trimmed by 4 bases and V by 4 bases; bases with no gene match: 14. Looked up from germline, CDR1 is SGHTA and CDR2 is FQGTGA. CDR3 length: 17 residues. The CDR3 spells CASSSGRGLGHADTQYF. CDR3 sequence (DNA): TGTGCCAGCAGCTCCGGCCGCGGACTAGGTCATGCAGATACGCAGTATTTT.

This chain links TRBV28 with TRBJ2-7; 8 bases map to TRBD2. The ends lost 3 bases at V and 1 base at J; junction bases unmatched: 8. Germline-derived CDR1 and CDR2 are MDHEN and SYDVKM. The CDR3 spans 16 residues. The CDR3 here is CASSLLKLAVSYEQYF. CDR3 DNA sequence: TGTGCCAGCAGTTTGTTAAAACTAGCGGTTTCCTACGAGCAGTACTTC.

CDR3 DNA: TGTGCCAGCAGCGTAGAACCCCGACAGGGATCAAACACTGAAGCTTTCTTT. Translation gives CASSVEPRQGSNTEAFF. This chain connects TRBV9 to TRBJ1-1; 7 bases are shared with TRBD1. The CDR3 is made up of 17 amino acids. Germline CDR1 and CDR2: SGDLS and YYNGEE. The ends lost 0 bases at V and 2 bases at J; junction bases unmatched: 10.

The chain carries TRBV4-2 and TRBJ1-4, with D uncertain. The V gene's germline CDR1 is LGHNA and CDR2 YNFKEQ. The CDR3 spans 13 residues. V lost 0 bases, J lost 13 bases, and 12 bases lay in between. The CDR3 loop is CASSQDLRSRLFF. CDR3 DNA: TGTGCCAGCAGCCAAGATCTCAGGTCAAGACTGTTTTTT.

This clone was seen just once. A read error likely explains this, since a far larger clone differs by one base. The rearrangement links TRBV5-1 to TRBJ2-5, with D tentatively TRBD1 (6 bases). CDR1 is SGHRS and CDR2 is YFSETQ in the germline V gene. This CDR3 has 15 amino acids. The V end lost 5 bases, the J end lost 2 bases, and 16 bases lay between the germline ends. In DNA form, the CDR3 reads TGCGCCAGCAGACCAGCGCTGGGACAACAAGAGACCCAGTACTTC. Translation gives CASRPALGQQETQYF. Full variable domain (remainder filled in from reference TRBV5-1 and TRBJ2-5): KAGVTQTPRYLIKTRGQQVTLSCSPISGHRSVSWYQQTPGQGLQFLFEYFSETQRNKGNFPGRFSGRQFSNSRSEMNVSTLELGDSALYLCASRPALGQQETQYFGPGTRLLVL.

The chain links TRBV11-2 to TRBJ1-4; the match to TRBD1 covers 8 bases. CDR1 is SGHAT, CDR2 FQNNGV, per germline. The trim removed 5 bases at V and 8 bases at J, leaving 10 bases unmatched. This CDR3 has 15 residues. The CDR3 loop reads CASSPPGTGTEKLFF. CDR3 sequence (DNA): TGTGCCAGCAGCCCACCCGGGACAGGTACCGAAAAACTGTTTTTT.